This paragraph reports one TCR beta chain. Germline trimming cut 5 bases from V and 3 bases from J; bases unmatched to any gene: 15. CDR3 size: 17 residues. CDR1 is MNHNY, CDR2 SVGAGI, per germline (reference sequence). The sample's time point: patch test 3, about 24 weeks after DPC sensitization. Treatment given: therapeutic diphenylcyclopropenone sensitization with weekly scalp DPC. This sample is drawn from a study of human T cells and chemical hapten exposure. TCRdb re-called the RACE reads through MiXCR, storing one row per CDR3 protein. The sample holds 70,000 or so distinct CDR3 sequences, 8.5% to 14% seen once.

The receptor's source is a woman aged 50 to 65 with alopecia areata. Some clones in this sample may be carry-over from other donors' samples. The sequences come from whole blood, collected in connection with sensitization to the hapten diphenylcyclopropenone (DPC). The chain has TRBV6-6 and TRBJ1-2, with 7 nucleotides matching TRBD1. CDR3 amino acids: CASSLPGQIDPYYGYTF. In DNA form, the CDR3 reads TGTGCCAGCAGTCTTCCGGGACAGATCGACCCTTACTATGGCTACACCTTC.